The clone carrying this T cell receptor (beta chain) was found once. Its antigen is not identified. The CDR3 covers 12 residues. V lost 6 bases and J 6 bases, leaving 12 bases between the germline ends. CDR1 and CDR2 (germline): SGHTA, FQGNSA. This entry belongs to a study of cytomegalovirus exposure and HLA in healthy donors. Study-wide background: An analysis done earlier identified some 120 million unique TCR beta sequences from approximately 180 million T cells. Genotyping of 398 donors showed that around 86% belonged to the Caucasian-associated ancestry cluster. Overall study results and limits: TCR beta chains associated with HLA were, in a later analysis, more clonally expanded than equally common others. The Asian-associated ancestry cluster reportedly had fewer N-insertions than the 666-donor mean in a later analysis.

PCR amplification relied on 60 Vbeta primers (plus 13 Jbeta primers). Using immunoSEQ multiplex PCR, the repertoire was profiled, and TCRdb retains in-frame clones only, with some absent. Of roughly 130,000 clones in the sample, 70% to 85% were seen once. The receptor was derived from a woman between 50 and 59 years old in good health and CMV-seropositive. Sequences were obtained from PBMCs. The chain employs TRBV7-2 and TRBJ2-7; tentative D call: TRBD2 (6 bases). CDR3 loop: CASRQAGPEQYF. Here the CDR3 DNA reads TGTGCCAGCAGACAAGCGGGTCCCGAGCAGTACTTC.